A single sample gave rise to the 29 T cell receptor beta chains below, sequenced in a study of T cell changes during pregnancy in multiple sclerosis. The repertoire was sequenced with immunoSEQ multiplex PCR; TCRdb's copy has only in-frame clones and lacks some. This table holds under 30,000 clones, under 95% found once. The sequencing here drew on CD4+ T cells from peripheral blood mononuclear cells, taken after pregnancy. Source of these receptors: a female donor with multiple sclerosis, enrolled in a pregnancy study.

The chain joins TRBV7-2 to TRBJ1-2; weak D call: TRBD1 (5 bases). Trimming took 5 bases from V and 5 from J, leaving 18 bases between them. Germline V gene data show CDR1 as SGHTA and CDR2 as FQGNSA. The CDR3 extends over 15 amino acids. The CDR3 DNA reads as TGTGCCAGCAGCATTACCTCAACAGGCCCTTATGGCTACACCTTC. Translating gives CASSITSTGPYGYTF.

This chain connects TRBV4-3 to TRBJ2-2; 8 nucleotides line up with TRBD2. Per the germline V gene, CDR1 is LGHNA and CDR2 is YSLEER. The J segment lost 5 bases and the V segment lost 4 bases, leaving 12 bases of the junction unmatched. This CDR3 is 17 amino acids long. The CDR3 DNA reads TGCGCCAGCAGCCCAATTATCGGGACTAGAGGTACCGGGGAGCTGTTTTTT. This gives the protein CASSPIIGTRGTGELFF.

A few counts support this clone. The chain combines TRBV25-1 with TRBJ2-1; tentatively, D is TRBD2 (6 bases). V was shortened by 5 bases and J by 6 bases, with 11 bases between the two germline ends. Germline CDR1 is MGHDK and CDR2 is SYGVNS. CDR3 length: 13 amino acids. This CDR3 reads CASSLPGGNEQFF. CDR3 DNA: TGTGCCAGCAGTTTGCCCGGGGGCAATGAGCAGTTCTTC.

The gene calls are TRBV6-1 and TRBJ2-3; D call uncertain. Trimming took 1 base from V and 0 from J, leaving 14 bases between them. CDR3 length: 17 amino acids. Germline V gene data show CDR1 as MNHNS and CDR2 as SASEGT. This CDR3 reads CASSEGFVKTSTDTQYF. CDR3 sequence (DNA): TGTGCCAGCAGTGAAGGATTCGTCAAGACTAGCACAGATACGCAGTATTTT.

V and J are TRBV5-1 and TRBJ2-2; no firm D call. CDR1 SGHRS and CDR2 YFSETQ come from the germline V gene. CDR3 length: 13 amino acids. V was pared by 3 bases and J by 5 bases, with 8 bases between. Written as DNA, the CDR3 is TGCGCCAGCAGCTCTCTAGGAACCGGGGAGCTGTTTTTT. Amino acid sequence: CASSSLGTGELFF.

The chain employs TRBV18 and TRBJ2-1; a weak D match, TRBD1 (6 bases). Trimming took off 5 bases at V and 7 bases at J, with 18 bases between the two ends. Germline loops: CDR1 KGHSH, CDR2 LQKENI. There are 15 residues in the CDR3. CDR3 in amino acids: CASSNTEQGPNEQFF. The CDR3 DNA reads as TGTGCCAGCTCAAACACCGAACAGGGACCAAATGAGCAGTTCTTC.

The chain uses TRBV7-2 and TRBJ2-1; TRBD2 agrees at 9 bases. Germline V lookup: CDR1 SGHTA, CDR2 FQGNSA. With V trimmed by 3 bases and J by 5 bases, 5 bases remained unmatched. The CDR3 spans 15 residues. Written as DNA, the CDR3 is TGTGCCAGCAGCTTGCTAGCGGGATTAAACAATGAGCAGTTCTTC. Translating gives CASSLLAGLNNEQFF.

This chain uses TRBV7-9 with TRBJ2-3; TRBD1 matches at 8 bases. Trimming cost V 1 base and J 4 bases; bases outside gene matches: 10. The length of the CDR3 is 17 residues. In germline, CDR1 is SEHNR, CDR2 FQNEAQ (reference sequence). The CDR3 here is CASSLELVQGAADTQYF. In nucleotides, the CDR3 is TGTGCCAGCAGCTTAGAGTTGGTGCAGGGGGCGGCAGATACGCAGTATTTT.

The chain has TRBV30 and TRBJ2-5, with a possible D match to TRBD1 (5 bases). Trimming took 5 bases from V and 3 from J, leaving 7 bases between them. CDR3 length: 11 amino acids. Germline CDR1 and CDR2: GTSNPN and SVGIG (reference sequence). The CDR3 region is CAWGREETQYF. The CDR3 coding sequence is TGTGCCTGGGGCAGGGAAGAGACCCAGTACTTC.

The chain links TRBV2 to TRBJ2-5, with TRBD1 as a possible D gene (6 bases). V lost 7 bases and J lost 3, with 6 bases in between. The CDR3 has 11 residues. Germline V gives CDR1 SNHLY, CDR2 FYNNEI. This CDR3 is CASKGEETQYF. CDR3 coding DNA: TGTGCCAGCAAGGGGGAAGAGACCCAGTACTTC. The full variable domain, its missing parts supplied by reference TRBV2 and TRBJ2-5, is EPEVTQTPSHQVTQMGQEVILRCVPISNHLYFYWYRQILGQKVEFLVSFYNNEISEKSEIFDDQFSVERPDGSNFTLKIRSTKLEDSAMYFCASKGEETQYFGPGTRLLVL.

The chain couples TRBV2 to TRBJ2-3; 7 nucleotides line up with TRBD2. Germline lookup yields CDR1 SNHLY and CDR2 FYNNEI. The CDR3 covers 15 residues. V shed 8 bases and J 2 bases; nucleotides not matched to a gene: 10. CDR3 in DNA: TGTGCCAGCTCCGGGAGGTCGCCGCTCACAGATACGCAGTATTTT. As protein: CASSGRSPLTDTQYF. Full variable domain (remainder filled in from reference TRBV2 and TRBJ2-3): EPEVTQTPSHQVTQMGQEVILRCVPISNHLYFYWYRQILGQKVEFLVSFYNNEISEKSEIFDDQFSVERPDGSNFTLKIRSTKLEDSAMYFCASSGRSPLTDTQYFGPGTRLTVL.

V and J are TRBV7-9 and TRBJ1-3, with 7 bases lining up with TRBD1. Germline V gene data show CDR1 as SEHNR and CDR2 as FQNEAQ (reference sequence). The trim removed 5 bases at V and 2 bases at J, leaving 6 bases unmatched. The CDR3 consists of 15 residues. CDR3 in DNA: TGTGCCAGCAGCCTACCGACAGGGACTGGAAACACCATATATTTT. Amino acids: CASSLPTGTGNTIYF.

J is TRBJ1-2 and V is TRBV6-4; 9 nucleotides agree with TRBD1. The CDR3 is 15 residues long. Looked up from germline, CDR1 is MRHNA and CDR2 is SNTAGT. Trimming at V came to 6 bases and at J to 4 bases, leaving 9 bases not matched to a gene. The CDR3: CASRNTGTGTYGYTF. In nucleotides, the CDR3 is TGTGCCAGCAGAAACACCGGGACAGGGACCTATGGCTACACCTTC.

The chain combines TRBV5-4 with TRBJ1-1; 10 bases are shared with TRBD1. CDR3 length equals 17 residues. Per the germline V gene, CDR1 is SGHNT and CDR2 is YYREEE (reference sequence). Trimming took 4 bases from V and 3 from J; bases not matched to a gene: 12. The DNA for the CDR3 is TGTGCCAGCAGCCCGAGAAACACCGGGACAGGGGACACTGAAGCTTTCTTT. As protein: CASSPRNTGTGDTEAFF.

The chain joins TRBV5-4 to TRBJ2-3; 16 nucleotides match TRBD2. In germline, CDR1 is SGHNT, CDR2 YYREEE (reference sequence). Germline trimming cut 4 bases from V and 1 base from J; bases unmatched to any gene: 9. The CDR3 totals 19 residues. CDR3 sequence reads: CASSPGLAGGQRRTDTQYF. The CDR3 DNA sequence: TGTGCCAGCAGCCCGGGACTAGCGGGGGGGCAGCGTCGCACAGATACGCAGTATTTT. Using reference TRBV5-4 and TRBJ2-3 for the parts outside the CDR3, the full variable domain is ETGVTQSPTHLIKTRGQQVTLRCSSQSGHNTVSWYQQALGQGPQFIFQYYREEENGRGNFPPRFSGLQFPNYSSELNVNALELDDSALYLCASSPGLAGGQRRTDTQYFGPGTRLTVL.

This chain connects TRBV5-1 to TRBJ2-5; maybe TRBD1 (5 bases). The germline V and J ends were trimmed by 4 bases and 0 bases, with 13 bases remaining between them. In germline, CDR1 is SGHRS, CDR2 YFSETQ. The CDR3 is made up of 15 amino acids. The CDR3 DNA sequence: TGCGCCAGCAGCCCTCGGACAATGTACCAAGAGACCCAGTACTTC. Translation gives CASSPRTMYQETQYF.

The rearrangement links TRBV5-1 to TRBJ1-1; tentatively, D is TRBD1 (5 bases). Trimming removed 0 bases from V and 4 bases from J, with 13 bases in between. CDR1 is SGHRS, CDR2 YFSETQ, per germline. The CDR3 is made up of 15 amino acids. CDR3 protein: CASSLERQGTTEAFF. The CDR3 bases are TGCGCCAGCAGCTTGGAACGGCAGGGAACCACTGAAGCTTTCTTT. The full variable domain, rest sourced from reference TRBV5-1 and TRBJ1-1, is KAGVTQTPRYLIKTRGQQVTLSCSPISGHRSVSWYQQTPGQGLQFLFEYFSETQRNKGNFPGRFSGRQFSNSRSEMNVSTLELGDSALYLCASSLERQGTTEAFFGQGTRLTVV.

CDR3: CASSGRVGGTQYF. The CDR3 DNA reads TGTGCCAGCAGCGGCAGGGTAGGGGGTACGCAGTATTTT. The V and J genes are TRBV11-3 and TRBJ2-3; TRBD1 might be the D (6 bases). CDR3 length: 13 amino acids. CDR1 is SGHNT, CDR2 YENEEA, per germline. The V end was cut by 5 bases, the J end by 8 bases, with 14 bases between.

The CDR3 sequence is CASSQEVLDRVGYGYTF. The CDR3 bases are TGCGCCAGCAGCCAAGAGGTACTGGACAGGGTGGGGTATGGCTACACCTTC. V usage is TRBV4-3 and J usage is TRBJ1-2; 8 positions match TRBD1. Germline assignment: CDR1 LGHNA and CDR2 YSLEER. With 0 bases clipped from V and 5 bases from J, the junction kept 11 bases outside the gene matches. The CDR3 totals 17 residues.

The rearrangement links TRBV7-2 to TRBJ1-4, with 7 bases that match TRBD1. The germline V gene encodes CDR1 SGHTA and CDR2 FQGNSA. V was clipped by 6 bases and J by 11 bases; unmatched bases: 6. The CDR3 length is 12 residues. The CDR3 nucleotides are TGTGCCAGCAGTTTCGGGACAGAGAAACTGTTTTTT. Protein: CASSFGTEKLFF.

In DNA form, the CDR3 reads TGTGCCAGCAGTTACCAGGGAAGGGCCGGGGAGCTGTTTTTT. This gives the protein CASSYQGRAGELFF. The V and J genes are TRBV6-5 and TRBJ2-2; possible D gene TRBD1, 5 bases. The CDR3 spans 14 residues. V was cut by 2 bases and J by 6 bases, with 10 bases left in between. In germline, CDR1 is MNHEY, CDR2 SVGAGI.

This clone was seen a handful of times. J is TRBJ2-1 and V is TRBV30; 7 bases match TRBD1. The CDR3 contains 13 residues. With V trimmed by 5 bases and J by 6 bases, 7 bases remained unmatched. Germline V gene sequence: CDR1 GTSNPN, CDR2 SVGIG (reference sequence). The CDR3 DNA follows: TGTGCCTGGGACAGGGCCCAGGGCAATGAGCAGTTCTTC. Encoded protein: CAWDRAQGNEQFF.

This clone was seen only once. The chain combines TRBV27 with TRBJ2-7; TRBD1 matches 8 bases. The CDR3 is 14 amino acids. V shed 5 bases, J shed 3 bases, and the junction held 6 bases outside the gene matches. Germline values: CDR1 MNHEY, CDR2 SMNVEV (reference sequence). The CDR3 loop reads CASSPTGQGYEQYF. CDR3 DNA sequence: TGTGCCAGCAGTCCGACCGGACAGGGCTACGAGCAGTACTTC.

This chain connects TRBV5-1 to TRBJ1-2; D may be TRBD1 (5 bases). Trimming stripped 2 bases from V and 6 bases from J, with 17 bases between. The CDR3 is made up of 15 amino acids. Germline V gives CDR1 SGHRS, CDR2 YFSETQ. The CDR3 DNA reads as TGCGCCAGCAGCTTCCAGGGAAGGGGTGACGATGGCTACACCTTC. This codes for CASSFQGRGDDGYTF.

The genes are TRBV30 and TRBJ2-1, with D perhaps TRBD2 (5 bases). The germline V gene encodes CDR1 GTSNPN and CDR2 SVGIG (reference sequence). The CDR3 length is 13 residues. CDR3 region: CALGPTSYNEQFF. CDR3 DNA sequence: TGTGCTTTAGGACCAACTAGTTACAATGAGCAGTTCTTC.

The chain employs TRBV5-1 and TRBJ2-1, with a tentative D call TRBD2 (6 bases). The CDR3 is made up of 16 amino acids. The germline V gene encodes CDR1 SGHRS and CDR2 YFSETQ. V lost 1 base to trimming and J lost 2 bases, with 13 bases between them. The CDR3: CASSLFERAAYNEQFF. DNA for the CDR3: TGCGCCAGCAGCTTGTTCGAGCGGGCCGCCTACAATGAGCAGTTCTTC.

The chain employs TRBV14 and TRBJ1-5; no clear D. The germline V and J ends were trimmed by 1 base and 4 bases, with 5 bases remaining between them. Germline CDR1 and CDR2: SGHDN and FVKESK. The length of the CDR3 is 13 residues. The CDR3 coding sequence is TGTGCCAGCAGCCAAGGTCTGAATCAGCCCCAGCATTTT. This codes for CASSQGLNQPQHF.

The V call is TRBV19, the J call TRBJ2-2, with 7 bases lining up with TRBD2. This CDR3 is 14 amino acids long. Germline values: CDR1 LNHDA, CDR2 SQIVND (reference sequence). After removal of 9 bases from V and 1 base from J, the junction contained 5 bases not matched to a gene. CDR3 in DNA: TGTGCCAGCCGACCTAGCGGGAACACCGGGGAGCTGTTTTTT. Translating it yields CASRPSGNTGELFF. Full variable domain (remainder filled in from reference TRBV19 and TRBJ2-2): DGGITQSPKYLFRKEGQNVTLSCEQNLNHDAMYWYRQDPGQGLRLIYYSQIVNDFQKGDIAEGYSVSREKKESFPLTVTSAQKNPTAFYLCASRPSGNTGELFFGEGSRLTVL.

This CDR3 is CASSQGASSYNEQFF. CDR3 sequence (DNA): TGTGCCAGCAGCCAAGGGGCGAGCTCCTACAATGAGCAGTTCTTC. The chain is built from TRBV4-2 and TRBJ2-1; no firm D call. CDR1 and CDR2 (germline): LGHNA, YNFKEQ. This CDR3 spans 15 amino acids. V was trimmed by 1 base and J by 0 bases, leaving 7 bases between them.